Listed below are T cell receptor beta chains from one sample, sequenced in a study of vaccination effects on CD4 cells after COVID-19. The method was immunoSEQ multiplex PCR; TCRdb's version includes in-frame clones alone and lacks a portion of them. Here the sample spans about 21,000 clones, 73% being singletons. No antigen is known for these receptors. Source: CD4+ T cells from PBMCs cultured with HCoV-NL63 spike peptides, taken before COVID-19 vaccination. Every receptor here comes from a human donor who received a COVID-19 vaccine. CDR3s include the opening cysteine and the closing phenylalanine or tryptophan. D genes are given only for firm matches. Some rows have no size entry. The others give once, few or many, or a class for an expanded clone.

cdr3_nt: TGTGCCAGCAGTTCAATACAGGGTAAACTGACCGGGGAGCTGTTTTTT; cdr3_aa: CASSSIQGKLTGELFF; j_call: TRBJ2-2; cdr3_length: 16; v_call: TRBV28; d_call: NA; clone_size: NA
cdr3_nt: TGTGCCAGCAGCTCGACAGGGGGCTCCTACAATGAGCAGTTCTTC; cdr3_aa: CASSSTGGSYNEQFF; j_call: TRBJ2-1; cdr3_length: 15; v_call: TRBV7-2; d_call: TRBD1; clone_size: NA
cdr3_nt: TGCAGTGCTAGAGCCAAAGATACGCAGTATTTT; cdr3_aa: CSARAKDTQYF; j_call: TRBJ2-3; cdr3_length: 11; v_call: TRBV20-1; d_call: NA; clone_size: few
cdr3_nt: TGCGCCAGCAGGCGGGGGCAGAGTACTGAAGCTTTCTTT; cdr3_aa: CASRRGQSTEAFF; j_call: TRBJ1-1; cdr3_length: 13; v_call: TRBV4-1; d_call: NA; clone_size: NA
cdr3_nt: TGCGCCAGCAGCTTGGAAGGGGGCGACCTCCACTTT; cdr3_aa: CASSLEGGDLHF; j_call: TRBJ1-6; cdr3_length: 12; v_call: TRBV5-1; d_call: TRBD1; clone_size: NA
cdr3_nt: TGTGCCAGCAGCCCCCGACAGGGGCTTAGAAATGAGCAGTTCTTC; cdr3_aa: CASSPRQGLRNEQFF; j_call: TRBJ2-1; cdr3_length: 15; v_call: TRBV9; d_call: TRBD1; clone_size: NA
cdr3_nt: TGCAGTGCTAGAGGTTACGAGCAGTACTTC; cdr3_aa: CSARGYEQYF; j_call: TRBJ2-7; cdr3_length: 10; v_call: TRBV20-1; d_call: NA; clone_size: NA
cdr3_nt: TGTGCCAGCAGTTCACTAGCGGGAGCCCGCAGGGAGCAGTACTTC; cdr3_aa: CASSSLAGARREQYF; j_call: TRBJ2-7; cdr3_length: 15; v_call: TRBV6-5; d_call: TRBD2; clone_size: NA
cdr3_nt: TGCGCCAGCAGCGCCGTGGGGGCGGACACTGAAGCTTTCTTT; cdr3_aa: CASSAVGADTEAFF; j_call: TRBJ1-1; cdr3_length: 14; v_call: TRBV5-1; d_call: NA; clone_size: NA
cdr3_nt: TGTGCCAGCCGGGGGGAGGCCCGGGAGCAGTACTTC; cdr3_aa: CASRGEAREQYF; j_call: TRBJ2-7; cdr3_length: 12; v_call: TRBV12-3/TRBV12-4; d_call: TRBD2; clone_size: NA
cdr3_nt: TGTGCCAGCAGCTTAGATGACCGGAAGGGAGGCCTTTCCTACTTC; cdr3_aa: CASSLDDRKGGLSYF; j_call: TRBJ2-5; cdr3_length: 15; v_call: TRBV7-2; d_call: NA; clone_size: once
cdr3_nt: TGTGCCAGCAGTTTCAGATCCGGGGAGCTGTTTTTT; cdr3_aa: CASSFRSGELFF; j_call: TRBJ2-2; cdr3_length: 12; v_call: TRBV28; d_call: NA; clone_size: NA
cdr3_nt: TGTGCCAGCAGTGCTTTAGGGTGGAGTTACTCCGGGGAGCTGTTTTTT; cdr3_aa: CASSALGWSYSGELFF; j_call: TRBJ2-2; cdr3_length: 16; v_call: TRBV2; d_call: NA; clone_size: NA